This TCR beta chain came from a study of glioma-infiltrating T cells after dendritic cell vaccination. Measured with immunoSEQ multiplex PCR; TCRdb has only the in-frame clones, and not every one. The sample lists under 130,000 clones; around 81% were seen once. The CDR3 totals 12 residues. V was clipped by 0 bases and J by 5 bases, with 5 bases between them. The V gene's germline CDR1 is MNHNY and CDR2 SVGAGI (reference sequence). The chain employs TRBV6-6 and TRBJ2-7; D ambiguous. This sample comprised blood, obtained before dendritic cell vaccination. This TCR came from a human donor with glioblastoma. CDR3 residues: CASSYSLDEQYF. Written as DNA, the CDR3 is TGTGCCAGCAGTTACTCACTGGACGAGCAGTACTTC.